Below are 30 T cell receptor beta chains sequenced from a single sample in a study of OX40 agonist ivuxolimab in advanced cancers. Only in-frame clones appear in the TCRdb table, and some are missing; sequencing was by immunoSEQ multiplex PCR. The table has about 58,000 clones, over 75% seen once. Specimen: CD4+ or CD8+ T cells sorted from blood, collected in a trial of the OX40 agonist ivuxolimab. The receptors were sampled from an adult with an advanced solid tumor such as melanoma, head and neck, liver or kidney cancer.

V and J are TRBV29-1 and TRBJ2-7; D possibly corresponds to TRBD1 (7 bases). V lost 4 bases and J 3 bases, leaving 10 bases between the germline ends. The CDR3 spans 12 residues. Germline assignment: CDR1 SQVTM and CDR2 ANQGSEA. For the CDR3, the DNA is TGCAGCGTTGTTCAGGGGGGCTACGAGCAGTACTTC. Amino acid sequence: CSVVQGGYEQYF.

V usage is TRBV29-1 and J usage is TRBJ2-1; no clear D gene. Trimming removed 7 bases from V and 5 bases from J, with 18 bases in between. Germline values: CDR1 SQVTM, CDR2 ANQGSEA. There are 14 residues in the CDR3. Here the CDR3 reads CSGGWAGLNNEQFF. DNA of the CDR3: TGCAGCGGAGGCTGGGCCGGGCTCAACAATGAGCAGTTCTTC.

The V and J genes are TRBV9 and TRBJ2-2; either TRBD1 or TRBD2 may fit D (6 bases each). V lost 0 bases to trimming and J lost 0 bases, with 9 bases between them. CDR3 length: 16 amino acids. Germline V CDR1 and CDR2: SGDLS, YYNGEE. CDR3 amino acids: CASSVEGGSNTGELFF. DNA of the CDR3: TGTGCCAGCAGCGTAGAGGGGGGATCGAACACCGGGGAGCTGTTTTTT. Complete variable domain (other parts from reference TRBV9 and TRBJ2-2): DSGVTQTPKHLITATGQRVTLRCSPRSGDLSVYWYQQSLDQGLQFLIQYYNGEERAKGNILERFSAQQFPDLHSELNLSSLELGDSALYFCASSVEGGSNTGELFFGEGSRLTVL.

V and J are TRBV19 and TRBJ2-5; 11 bases agree with TRBD2. V gave up 3 bases and J gave up 1 base; unmatched junction bases: 7. The germline CDR1 and CDR2 sequences are LNHDA and SQIVND (reference sequence). This CDR3 spans 17 amino acids. The chain's CDR3 is CASSMSLAGGSQETQYF. The DNA for the CDR3 is TGTGCCAGTAGTATGTCTCTAGCGGGGGGTTCCCAAGAGACCCAGTACTTC.

The J gene is TRBJ2-1, the V gene TRBV5-1; 11 bases line up with TRBD1. The length of the CDR3 is 15 residues. The V and J ends lost 7 bases and 8 bases, in that order; junction bases with no gene match: 11. Germline-derived CDR1 and CDR2 are SGHRS and YFSETQ. The CDR3: CASWPGTGGVDEQFF. In DNA, the CDR3 is TGCGCCAGCTGGCCTGGGACAGGGGGAGTGGATGAGCAGTTCTTC.

J is TRBJ1-1 and V is TRBV5-6; D might be TRBD1 (6 bases). This CDR3 is built from 14 residues. V was cut by 0 bases and J by 5 bases, with 11 bases left in between. Germline-derived CDR1 and CDR2 are SGHDT and YYEEEE. The CDR3 here is CASSLEVRGTEAFF. In DNA form, the CDR3 reads TGTGCCAGCAGCTTGGAGGTTAGGGGGACTGAAGCTTTCTTT.

J is TRBJ1-2 and V is TRBV18, with 11 bases aligning to TRBD1. CDR1 KGHSH and CDR2 LQKENI come from the germline V gene. This CDR3 contains 14 residues. The junction had 4 bases not matched to a gene; V was cut back by 8 bases and J by 2 bases. CDR3: CASLRDRGNYGYTF. DNA of the CDR3: TGTGCCAGCCTCCGGGACAGGGGGAACTATGGCTACACCTTC.

The rearrangement joins TRBV19 to TRBJ2-7, with 7 bases that match TRBD1. Looked up from germline, CDR1 is LNHDA and CDR2 is SQIVND (reference sequence). The J segment lost 1 base and the V segment lost 5 bases, leaving 5 bases of the junction unmatched. The CDR3 loop spans 14 amino acids. CDR3 sequence (DNA): TGTGCCAGTAGTTCCCAGACAGGGTCCTACGAGCAGTACTTC. It yields the protein CASSSQTGSYEQYF.

This clone appeared a few times. This chain uses TRBV7-2 with TRBJ2-1; TRBD1 matches 9 bases. V dropped 5 bases and J dropped 9; count of bases not matched to a gene: 11. This CDR3 comprises 15 residues. In germline, CDR1 is SGHTA, CDR2 FQGNSA. CDR3 protein: CASSASGTGWVEQFF. The CDR3 nucleotides read TGTGCCAGCAGCGCATCCGGGACAGGGTGGGTTGAGCAGTTCTTC.

This clone has a handful of counts. The rearrangement joins TRBV5-1 to TRBJ2-1; D is uncertain. CDR3 size: 11 residues. The V end was cut by 0 bases, the J end by 9 bases, with 4 bases between. From germline, CDR1 is SGHRS and CDR2 YFSETQ. The CDR3, as DNA: TGCGCCAGCAGCTTGGACTCTGAGCAGTTCTTC. Protein product: CASSLDSEQFF.

This sequence joins TRBV29-1 and TRBJ2-1; no definite D call. CDR1 SQVTM and CDR2 ANQGSEA come from the germline V gene. Trimming shortened V by 7 bases and J by 6 bases, and 10 bases separated the two germline ends. The CDR3 is 11 residues long. The CDR3 region is CSGNRGNEQFF. DNA for the CDR3: TGCAGCGGGAATAGAGGCAATGAGCAGTTCTTC.

The V gene is TRBV6-1, the J gene TRBJ2-5, with D possibly called TRBD1 or TRBD2 (5 bases each). This CDR3 has 16 residues. V was pared by 0 bases and J by 5 bases, with 16 bases between. From germline, CDR1 is MNHNS and CDR2 SASEGT. CDR3 sequence (DNA): TGTGCCAGCAGTGAAGCCCCGGGACCAAGAGAGGAGACCCAGTACTTC. Translated, it gives CASSEAPGPREETQYF.

The chain has TRBV7-8 and TRBJ2-3; 8 bases are a match to TRBD2. The CDR3 extends over 14 amino acids. Trimming removed 5 bases from V and 9 bases from J; junction bases left unmatched: 10. The germline V gene has CDR1 SGHVS and CDR2 FQNEAQ. The CDR3 DNA reads TGTGCCAGCAGCCCCGGGGGGGCCCAGGGCACGCAGTATTTT. Amino acids: CASSPGGAQGTQYF.

The rearrangement joins TRBV4-2 to TRBJ1-5; D remains ambiguous. The CDR3 has 16 amino acids. Germline lookup yields CDR1 LGHNA and CDR2 YNFKEQ. V was trimmed by 4 bases and J by 1 base, leaving 14 bases between them. For the CDR3, the DNA is TGTGCCAGCAGCCCCGAAGGGTTGCGGAGCAATCAGCCCCAGCATTTT. Translation gives CASSPEGLRSNQPQHF.

This clone turned up a few times. V gene TRBV19 combines with J gene TRBJ1-5; tentatively, D is TRBD1 (5 bases). Trimming removed 2 bases from V and 2 bases from J, with 7 bases in between. Per germline, CDR1 LNHDA and CDR2 SQIVND (reference sequence). CDR3 length: 14 residues. In DNA, the CDR3 is TGTGCCAGTAGTATACGGGGGGGCAATCAGCCCCAGCATTTT. Translated, it gives CASSIRGGNQPQHF. The full variable domain, rest sourced from reference TRBV19 and TRBJ1-5, is DGGITQSPKYLFRKEGQNVTLSCEQNLNHDAMYWYRQDPGQGLRLIYYSQIVNDFQKGDIAEGYSVSREKKESFPLTVTSAQKNPTAFYLCASSIRGGNQPQHFGDGTRLSIL.

This clone turned up a few times. The V and J genes are TRBV9 and TRBJ2-7, with TRBD2 matching 13 bases. Trimming removed 4 bases from V and 0 bases from J; junction bases left unmatched: 7. The CDR3 is 17 residues long. From germline, CDR1 is SGDLS and CDR2 YYNGEE. The CDR3 sequence: CASSLGLAGTRSYEQYF. The DNA of the CDR3 is TGTGCCAGCAGCTTGGGACTAGCGGGGACTCGCTCCTACGAGCAGTACTTC.

The V gene is TRBV6-5, the J gene TRBJ1-2; perhaps TRBD1 as D (5 bases). With 6 bases removed from V and 8 bases from J, the gap between germline ends came to 16 bases. Germline V lookup: CDR1 MNHEY, CDR2 SVGAGI. The CDR3 is 13 amino acids. The CDR3 coding sequence is TGTGCCAGCAGGGAACCGGGGGAGGTGGGCTACACCTTC. Translated: CASREPGEVGYTF.

The chain couples TRBV15 to TRBJ2-1, with a tentative D call TRBD2 (7 bases). Trimming removed 8 bases from V and 2 bases from J, with 13 bases in between. Germline lookup yields CDR1 LNHNV and CDR2 YYDKDF (reference sequence). The CDR3 has 14 amino acids. The chain's CDR3 is CATGRGLTYNEQFF. DNA of the CDR3: TGTGCCACCGGGCGGGGGCTAACCTACAATGAGCAGTTCTTC. The whole variable domain, remainder taken from reference TRBV15 and TRBJ2-1, is DAMVIQNPRYQVTQFGKPVTLSCSQTLNHNVMYWYQQKSSQAPKLLFHYYDKDFNNEADTPDNFQSRRPNTSFCFLDIRSPGLGDTAMYLCATGRGLTYNEQFFGPGTRLTVL.

The chain joins TRBV7-8 to TRBJ2-6, with D possibly being TRBD2 (6 bases). The V end lost 5 bases, the J end lost 2 bases, and 10 bases lay between the germline ends. Looked up from germline, CDR1 is SGHVS and CDR2 is FQNEAQ. The CDR3 totals 15 residues. The CDR3 nucleotides are TGTGCCAGCAGCATGGGACTCCCTGGGGCCAACGTCCTGACTTTC. Encoded protein: CASSMGLPGANVLTF.

The rearrangement uses TRBV11-2 and TRBJ2-1; tentatively, D is TRBD2 (6 bases). Germline CDR1 SGHAT, CDR2 FQNNGV. The CDR3 loop spans 14 amino acids. Trimming took 4 bases from V and 6 from J, leaving 13 bases between them. DNA of the CDR3: TGTGCCAGCAGCTCCCTAGCTAGCGTCAATGAGCAGTTCTTC. Its protein product is CASSSLASVNEQFF.

The gene calls are TRBV7-8 and TRBJ1-6; 10 positions agree with TRBD1. Germline trimming cut 3 bases from V and 2 bases from J; bases unmatched to any gene: 7. Germline-derived CDR1 and CDR2 are SGHVS and FQNEAQ. The CDR3 consists of 18 residues. The CDR3 spells CASSFRDRGPAYNSPLHF. The CDR3 DNA reads as TGTGCCAGCAGCTTCCGGGACAGGGGTCCAGCCTATAATTCACCCCTCCACTTT.

The rearrangement joins TRBV19 to TRBJ1-5; 8 bases line up with TRBD1. The CDR3 consists of 15 residues. Per the germline V gene, CDR1 is LNHDA and CDR2 is SQIVND (reference sequence). J was trimmed by 3 bases and V by 10 bases; bases with no gene match: 11. Here the CDR3 reads CATRSRRGPNQPQHF. CDR3 DNA sequence: TGTGCCACTCGAAGTCGCAGGGGGCCCAATCAGCCCCAGCATTTT.

V gene TRBV7-9 combines with J gene TRBJ2-7, with 9 bases that match TRBD1. The ends lost 3 bases at V and 6 bases at J; junction bases unmatched: 6. Germline values: CDR1 SEHNR, CDR2 FQNEAQ (reference sequence). The CDR3 runs 14 residues. This CDR3 reads CASSFSTGGGEQYF. CDR3 coding DNA: TGTGCCAGCAGCTTTAGTACAGGGGGCGGCGAGCAGTACTTC.

The chain recombines TRBV6-5 with TRBJ1-3, with D possibly being TRBD1 (5 bases). Trimming removed 6 bases at V and 0 bases at J, with 12 bases between. Germline loops: CDR1 MNHEY, CDR2 SVGAGI. This CDR3 is built from 15 residues. For the CDR3, the DNA is TGTGCCAGCAGCCGAGGGACGGACTCTGGAAACACCATATATTTT. Translation: CASSRGTDSGNTIYF.

With respect to this clone: Germline and junction disagree at one end, which may indicate a read error. The rearrangement links TRBV5-6 to TRBJ2-3; D is ambiguous. Germline assignment: CDR1 SGHDT and CDR2 YYEEEE. This CDR3 comprises 13 residues. The CDR3 sequence: CTSSLTPSDTQYF. In DNA, the CDR3 is TGTACCAGCAGCTTGACGCCCTCCGATACGCAGTATTTT.

The CDR3 DNA reads TGCGCCAGCAGCTTGGCTCGGGTCTCCTATAATTCACCCCTCCACTTT. It encodes CASSLARVSYNSPLHF. This chain links TRBV5-1 with TRBJ1-6; D call uncertain. The CDR3 spans 16 residues. The germline gives CDR1 SGHRS, CDR2 YFSETQ. The V and J ends lost 0 bases and 0 bases respectively, with 7 bases between them.

This clone was observed once. V usage is TRBV5-1 and J usage is TRBJ2-7; D is possibly TRBD2 (5 bases). V lost 7 bases to trimming and J lost 6 bases, with 20 bases between them. CDR3 length: 14 residues. The V gene's germline CDR1 is SGHRS and CDR2 YFSETQ. CDR3 in DNA: TGCGCCAGCTCCCCCGGGGTTCACGTGGGCGAGCAGTACTTC. This codes for CASSPGVHVGEQYF. Full variable domain (missing parts from reference TRBV5-1 and TRBJ2-7): KAGVTQTPRYLIKTRGQQVTLSCSPISGHRSVSWYQQTPGQGLQFLFEYFSETQRNKGNFPGRFSGRQFSNSRSEMNVSTLELGDSALYLCASSPGVHVGEQYFGPGTRLTVT.

This chain uses TRBV7-2 with TRBJ1-6; D is undetermined. The V gene's germline CDR1 is SGHTA and CDR2 FQGNSA. CDR3 length equals 15 residues. Trimming stripped 1 base from V and 7 bases from J, with 11 bases between. In nucleotides, the CDR3 is TGTGCCAGCAGCTTAGAACATCCGTGGAATTCACCCCTCCACTTT. Its translation is CASSLEHPWNSPLHF.

This clone was detected ten times or more. The chain couples TRBV6-1 to TRBJ2-1; the D call may be TRBD1 or TRBD2 (5 bases each). The CDR3 length is 13 residues. Germline V gene lookup returns CDR1 MNHNS and CDR2 SASEGT. Trimming pared 0 bases from V and 6 bases from J, leaving 6 bases between. The CDR3 nucleotides are TGTGCCAGCAGTGAAGCGGGGGTCAATGAGCAGTTCTTC. Its protein is CASSEAGVNEQFF.

The V gene is TRBV29-1, the J gene TRBJ2-3, with 9 bases identical to TRBD2. The CDR3 runs 14 residues. With 8 bases clipped from V and 1 base from J, the junction kept 7 bases outside the gene matches. CDR1 is SQVTM, CDR2 ANQGSEA, per germline. CDR3 nucleotide sequence: TGCAGCTCCGCTAGCGGGGCCCGCACAGATACGCAGTATTTT. Its protein is CSSASGARTDTQYF.